Ten or more counts support the clone carrying this T cell receptor beta chain. Its target is not known. Production of TCR cDNA was by 5'RACE template switching, which also added a universal primer site and UMIs. TCRdb used MiXCR to reprocess the 5' RACE reads, holding one entry per CDR3 protein. The repertoire holds some 240,000 distinct CDR3 sequences, about 3.7% seen once, with approximately 18% in the top ten. The record originates from a study of T cells after yellow fever vaccination. Across the study: Any fraction with a low cell number was prepared using SMART-Seq v4 Ultra Low Input.

Study results and limitations: The secondary response peaked faster, at day 5 versus 15, but was weaker.

CDR3 size: 15 residues. V was clipped by 5 bases and J by 10 bases; unmatched bases: 11. CDR1 is SGHTA and CDR2 is FQGNSA in the germline V gene. This TCR came from a man aged 18 to 29 who received the YFV17D yellow fever vaccine. Sample: PBMCs, taken 15 days after the yellow fever booster vaccination. The J gene is TRBJ1-4, the V gene TRBV7-2; TRBD1 matches 9 bases. The CDR3 DNA reads TGTGCCAGCAGCCGTCCGACAGGGGGTTTCGGAAAACTGTTTTTT. Amino acid sequence: CASSRPTGGFGKLFF.